This T cell receptor beta chain originates from a study of T cell repertoires in cytomegalovirus infection. Points from the study as a whole: HLA-C-restricted CMV-specific TCR beta clonotypes prevailed in the ex vivo response.

The CDR3 extends over 16 amino acids. V gave up 2 bases and J gave up 5 bases; unmatched junction bases: 8. CDR1 is MNHNY and CDR2 is SVGAGI in the germline V gene (reference sequence). Using its own MiXCR run on the reads, TCRdb lists one record per CDR3 protein. Here the sample spans under 500,000 distinct CDR3 sequences, under 45% being singletons. As for this clonotype: Antigen: not known.

This clonotype was obtained from a human donor in good health (CMV status not recorded). Some clones in this sample may be carry-over from other donors' samples. Here the sequenced sample was cultured PBMCs, taken from culture after CMV antigen stimulation. The V gene is TRBV6-6, the J gene TRBJ2-3; 9 bases line up with TRBD1. CDR3 residues: CASSYPPGQGQDTQYF. CDR3 DNA: TGTGCCAGCAGTTACCCTCCTGGACAGGGGCAAGATACGCAGTATTTT.